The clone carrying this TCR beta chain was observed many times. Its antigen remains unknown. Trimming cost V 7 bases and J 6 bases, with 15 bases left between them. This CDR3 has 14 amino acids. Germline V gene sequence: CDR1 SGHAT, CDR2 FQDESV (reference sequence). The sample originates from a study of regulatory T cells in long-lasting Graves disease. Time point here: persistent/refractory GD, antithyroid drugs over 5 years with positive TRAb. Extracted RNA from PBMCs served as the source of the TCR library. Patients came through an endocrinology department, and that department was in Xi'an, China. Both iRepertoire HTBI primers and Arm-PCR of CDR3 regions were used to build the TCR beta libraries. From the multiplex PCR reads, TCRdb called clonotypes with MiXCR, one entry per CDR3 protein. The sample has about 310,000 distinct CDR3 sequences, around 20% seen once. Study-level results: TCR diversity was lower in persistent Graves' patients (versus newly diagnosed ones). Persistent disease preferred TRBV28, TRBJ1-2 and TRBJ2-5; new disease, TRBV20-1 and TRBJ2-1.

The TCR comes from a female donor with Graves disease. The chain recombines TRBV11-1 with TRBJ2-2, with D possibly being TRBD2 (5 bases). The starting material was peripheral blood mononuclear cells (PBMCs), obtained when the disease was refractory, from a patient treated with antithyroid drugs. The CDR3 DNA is TGTGCCAGCACCCCGCACGGGGTCGCCGGGGAGCTGTTTTTT. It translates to CASTPHGVAGELFF.